The text below deals with one T cell receptor (beta chain). Its target is unknown. The ends were cut back, 11 bases at V and 0 bases at J, with 23 bases in the middle. CDR3 size: 17 residues. The germline V gene encodes CDR1 LNHDA and CDR2 SQIVND (reference sequence). If no ophthalmopathy progression occurred within 18 months, Graves' hyperthyroidism was stable. This sample was included in a study of T cells in Graves' hyperthyroidism and ophthalmopathy. Study-wide results and limits: Stable hyperthyroidism and ophthalmopathy were separated using 13 V-J signatures. Blood also carried most thyroid clonotypes expanded above 0.001.

Amplification of TCR beta CDR3 regions was performed using RNA transcripts as template. The HTBI primer set served for first-round RT-PCR of the TCR CDR3. TCRdb re-called the multiplex PCR reads with MiXCR, one entry per CDR3 protein. The table has 540,000 or so distinct CDR3 sequences, 15% to 18% seen once. The TCR comes from a woman aged 25 to 39 with Graves' hyperthyroidism. Sequencing used blood. The chain employs TRBV19 and TRBJ1-5; unclear D gene. CDR3 region: CASSVGFFPFSNQPQHF. The CDR3 DNA follows: TGTGCCTCCTCTGTAGGGTTTTTTCCTTTTAGCAATCAGCCCCAGCATTTT.